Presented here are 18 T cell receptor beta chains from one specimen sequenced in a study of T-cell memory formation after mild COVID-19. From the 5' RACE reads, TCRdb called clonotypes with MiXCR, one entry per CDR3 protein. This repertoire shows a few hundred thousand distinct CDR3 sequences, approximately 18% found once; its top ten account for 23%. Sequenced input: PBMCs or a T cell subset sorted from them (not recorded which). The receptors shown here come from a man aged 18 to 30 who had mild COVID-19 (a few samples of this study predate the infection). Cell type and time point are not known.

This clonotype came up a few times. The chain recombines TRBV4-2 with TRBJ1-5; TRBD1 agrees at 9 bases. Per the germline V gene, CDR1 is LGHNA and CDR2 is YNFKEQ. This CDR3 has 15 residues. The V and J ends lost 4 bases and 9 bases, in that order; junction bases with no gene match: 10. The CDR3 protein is CASSPGTGKFRPQHF. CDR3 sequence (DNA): TGTGCCAGCAGCCCGGGGACAGGGAAGTTTCGGCCCCAGCATTTT.

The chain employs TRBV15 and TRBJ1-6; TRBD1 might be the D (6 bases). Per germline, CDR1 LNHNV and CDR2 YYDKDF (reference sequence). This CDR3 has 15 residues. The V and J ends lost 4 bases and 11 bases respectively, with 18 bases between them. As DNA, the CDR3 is TGTGCCACCAGCACCGGGGGTCAGGGGATGGCACCCCTCCACTTT. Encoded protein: CATSTGGQGMAPLHF.

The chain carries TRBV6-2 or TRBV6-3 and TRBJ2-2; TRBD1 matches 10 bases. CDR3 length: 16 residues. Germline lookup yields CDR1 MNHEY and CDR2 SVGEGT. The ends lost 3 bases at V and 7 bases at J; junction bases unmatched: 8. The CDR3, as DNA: TGTGCCAGCAGTTATAGCGACAGGGGGCATAGCGGGGAGCTGTTTTTT. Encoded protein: CASSYSDRGHSGELFF.

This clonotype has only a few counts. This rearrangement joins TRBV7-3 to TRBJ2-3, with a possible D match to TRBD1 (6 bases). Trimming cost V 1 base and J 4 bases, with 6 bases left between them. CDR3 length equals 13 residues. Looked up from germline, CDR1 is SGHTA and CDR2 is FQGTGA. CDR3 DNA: TGTGCCAGCAGCTTAAAGGGGGCAGATACGCAGTATTTT. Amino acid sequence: CASSLKGADTQYF.

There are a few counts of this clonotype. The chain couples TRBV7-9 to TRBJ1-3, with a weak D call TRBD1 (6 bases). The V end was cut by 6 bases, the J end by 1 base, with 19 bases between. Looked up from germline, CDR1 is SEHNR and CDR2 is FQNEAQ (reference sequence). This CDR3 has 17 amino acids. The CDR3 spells CASRYNRDTSSGNTIYF. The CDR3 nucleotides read TGTGCCAGCAGATATAACCGGGACACATCTTCTGGAAACACCATATATTTT. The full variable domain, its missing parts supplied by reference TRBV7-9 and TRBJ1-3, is DTGVSQNPRHKITKRGQNVTFRCDPISEHNRLYWYRQTLGQGPEFLTYFQNEAQLEKSRLLSDRFSAERPKGSFSTLEIQRTEQGDSAMYLCASRYNRDTSSGNTIYFGEGSWLTVV.

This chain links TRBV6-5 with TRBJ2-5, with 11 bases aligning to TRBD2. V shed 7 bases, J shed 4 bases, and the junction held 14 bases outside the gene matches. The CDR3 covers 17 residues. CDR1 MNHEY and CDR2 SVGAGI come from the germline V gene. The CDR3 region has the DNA TGTGCCAGCACCCCAGGGCTAGCGGGGGGCCCCATAGAGACCCAGTACTTC. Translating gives CASTPGLAGGPIETQYF.

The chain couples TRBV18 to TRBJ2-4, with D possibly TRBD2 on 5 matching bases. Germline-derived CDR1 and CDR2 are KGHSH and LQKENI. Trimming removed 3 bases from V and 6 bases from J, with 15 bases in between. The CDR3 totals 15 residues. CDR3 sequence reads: CASSPGNREGNIQYF. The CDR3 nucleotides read TGTGCCAGCTCACCGGGGAATCGTGAGGGAAACATTCAGTACTTC.

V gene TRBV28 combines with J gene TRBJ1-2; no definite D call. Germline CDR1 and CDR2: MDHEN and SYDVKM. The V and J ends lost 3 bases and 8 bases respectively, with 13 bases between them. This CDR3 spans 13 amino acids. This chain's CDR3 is CASSLSGRLGYTF. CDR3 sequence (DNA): TGTGCCAGCAGTTTGAGTGGCCGATTGGGCTACACCTTC.

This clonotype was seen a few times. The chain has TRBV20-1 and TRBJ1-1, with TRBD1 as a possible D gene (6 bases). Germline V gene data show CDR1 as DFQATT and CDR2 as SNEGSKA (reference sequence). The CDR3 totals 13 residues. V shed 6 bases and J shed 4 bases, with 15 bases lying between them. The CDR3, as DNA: TGCAGTGCCCCCGGTGTAGGGGGCACTGAAGCTTTCTTT. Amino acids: CSAPGVGGTEAFF.

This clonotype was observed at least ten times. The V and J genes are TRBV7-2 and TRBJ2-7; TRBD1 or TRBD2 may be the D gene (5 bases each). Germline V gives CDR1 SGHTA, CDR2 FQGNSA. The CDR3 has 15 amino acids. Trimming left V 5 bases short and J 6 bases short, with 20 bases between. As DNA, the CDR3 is TGTGCCAGCAGCCATGACCAGGGATGGGCGGGCGAGCAGTACTTC. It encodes CASSHDQGWAGEQYF.

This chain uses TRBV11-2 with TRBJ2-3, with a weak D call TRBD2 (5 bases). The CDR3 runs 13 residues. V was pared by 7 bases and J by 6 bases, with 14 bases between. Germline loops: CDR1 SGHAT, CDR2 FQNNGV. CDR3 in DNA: TGTGCCAGCACCAGGACTCCTTCGGATACGCAGTATTTT. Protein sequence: CASTRTPSDTQYF.

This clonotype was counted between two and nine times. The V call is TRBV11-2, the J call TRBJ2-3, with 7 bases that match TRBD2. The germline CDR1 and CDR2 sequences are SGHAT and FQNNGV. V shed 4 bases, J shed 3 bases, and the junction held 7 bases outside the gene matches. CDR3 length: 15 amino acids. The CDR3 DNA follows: TGTGCCAGCAGCTCCTTATGGGGAGGGACAGATACGCAGTATTTT. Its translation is CASSSLWGGTDTQYF. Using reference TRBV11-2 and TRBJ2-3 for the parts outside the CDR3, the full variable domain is EAGVAQSPRYKIIEKRQSVAFWCNPISGHATLYWYQQILGQGPKLLIQFQNNGVVDDSQLPKDRFSAERLKGVDSTLKIQPAKLEDSAVYLCASSSLWGGTDTQYFGPGTRLTVL.

The CDR3 nucleotides read TGTGCCAGCAGTGAAGCCGCCCGGGGGAATGAAGCTTTCTTT. Its translation: CASSEAARGNEAFF. The rearrangement joins TRBV2 to TRBJ1-1; D is perhaps TRBD1 (5 bases). Trimming took 0 bases from V and 7 from J, leaving 12 bases between them. There are 14 residues in the CDR3. The germline CDR1 and CDR2 sequences are SNHLY and FYNNEI. Together with reference TRBV2 and TRBJ1-1, the CDR3 gives the full variable domain: EPEVTQTPSHQVTQMGQEVILRCVPISNHLYFYWYRQILGQKVEFLVSFYNNEISEKSEIFDDQFSVERPDGSNFTLKIRSTKLEDSAMYFCASSEAARGNEAFFGQGTRLTVV.

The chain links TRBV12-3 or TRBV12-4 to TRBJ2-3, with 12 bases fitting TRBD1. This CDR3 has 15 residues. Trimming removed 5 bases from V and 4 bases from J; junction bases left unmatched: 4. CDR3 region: CASSPGQGASDTQYF. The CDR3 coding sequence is TGTGCCAGCAGTCCGGGACAGGGGGCATCAGATACGCAGTATTTT.

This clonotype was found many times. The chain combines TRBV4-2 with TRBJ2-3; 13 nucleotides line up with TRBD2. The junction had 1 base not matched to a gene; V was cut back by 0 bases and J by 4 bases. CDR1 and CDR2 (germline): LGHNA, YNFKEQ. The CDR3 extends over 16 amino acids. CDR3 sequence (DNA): TGTGCCAGCAGCCAAGATGGGACTAGCGGGGCAGATACGCAGTATTTT. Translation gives CASSQDGTSGADTQYF.

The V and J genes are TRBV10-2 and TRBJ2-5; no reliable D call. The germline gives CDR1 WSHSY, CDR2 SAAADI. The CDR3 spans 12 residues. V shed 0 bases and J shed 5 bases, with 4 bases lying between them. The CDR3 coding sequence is TGCGCCAGCAGTGAGTCGAGGGAGACCCAGTACTTC. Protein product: CASSESRETQYF.

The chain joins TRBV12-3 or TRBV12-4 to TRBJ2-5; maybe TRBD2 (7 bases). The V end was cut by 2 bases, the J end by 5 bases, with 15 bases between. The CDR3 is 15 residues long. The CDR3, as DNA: TGTGCCAGCAGTTTACTCGGGGGGCCTCGGGAGACCCAGTACTTC. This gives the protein CASSLLGGPRETQYF.

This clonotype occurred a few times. CDR3 nucleotide sequence: TGTGCCAGCAGCCAACTGACAACCTACAATGAGCAGTTCTTC. Translating gives CASSQLTTYNEQFF. The V gene is TRBV14, the J gene TRBJ2-1; no reliable D call. The length of the CDR3 is 14 residues. Germline V gene lookup returns CDR1 SGHDN and CDR2 FVKESK. The germline V and J ends were trimmed by 2 bases and 2 bases, with 7 bases remaining between them.